These 21 T cell receptor beta chains originate from one sample sequenced in a study of T cell repertoires in aging, cancer and after chemotherapy. TRB rearrangements spanning V, D and J were amplified using mixed TRB-A/B primers. In TCRdb, the multiplex PCR reads were re-called with MiXCR into one record per CDR3 protein. The table has approximately 5,900 distinct CDR3 sequences, 20% to 25% seen once. Peripheral blood genomic DNA, not sorted cells or RNA, was the template. Sequenced sample: blood. The receptors derive from a human donor with a blood cancer.

Relative to its sample, this clonotype is medium-sized. This rearrangement joins TRBV5-6 to TRBJ2-1; unclear D gene. The CDR3 runs 14 residues. V dropped 2 bases and J dropped 2 bases, with 8 bases sitting between them. Germline V gives CDR1 SGHDT, CDR2 YYEEEE. DNA of the CDR3: TGTGCCAGCAGCTTAAGTGGGCCCTACAATGAGCAGTTCTTC. It translates to CASSLSGPYNEQFF.

Judged by abundance, this clonotype is medium-sized. The chain has TRBV18 and TRBJ2-1; 10 nucleotides agree with TRBD2. V shed 0 bases and J 6 bases; nucleotides not matched to a gene: 5. CDR1 KGHSH and CDR2 LQKENI come from the germline V gene. This CDR3 has 16 residues. CDR3 loop: CASSPPGLAFGNEQFF. The DNA of the CDR3 is TGTGCCAGCTCACCACCGGGACTAGCGTTCGGCAATGAGCAGTTCTTC.

This clonotype was picked up a small number of times. The chain employs TRBV28 and TRBJ2-7; D is perhaps TRBD2 (6 bases). CDR3 length: 17 amino acids. CDR1 MDHEN and CDR2 SYDVKM come from the germline V gene. V was shortened by 3 bases and J by 1 base, with 19 bases between the two germline ends. The CDR3, as DNA: TGTGCCAGCAGTTTGGGGGGAAGTAAGGTGGGTTCCTACGAGCAGTACTTC. This gives the protein CASSLGGSKVGSYEQYF. Drawing the rest from reference TRBV28 and TRBJ2-7, the complete variable domain is DVKVTQSSRYLVKRTGEKVFLECVQDMDHENMFWYRQDPGLGLRLIYFSYDVKMKEKGDIPEGYSVSREKKERFSLILESASTNQTSMYLCASSLGGSKVGSYEQYFGPGTRLTVT.

This clonotype showed up just a few times. The V gene is TRBV20-1, the J gene TRBJ2-3, with TRBD2 matching over 10 bases. Germline CDR1 reads DFQATT; CDR2 reads SNEGSKA (reference sequence). The CDR3 covers 16 residues. V was clipped by 5 bases and J by 2 bases; unmatched bases: 10. As DNA, the CDR3 is TGCAGTGCTTCACCCGGGACTAGCGCCTTCACAGATACGCAGTATTTT. Its protein product is CSASPGTSAFTDTQYF.

This clonotype ranks as medium-sized. The genes are TRBV6-5 and TRBJ1-3; D possibly corresponds to TRBD1 (6 bases). V was trimmed by 8 bases and J by 8 bases, leaving 25 bases between them. The CDR3 is 16 residues long. In germline, CDR1 is MNHEY, CDR2 SVGAGI. The CDR3 coding sequence is TGTGCCAGCGGGGGGGGGTCGAAAGGGGGTCAAGACACCATATATTTT. It is translated as CASGGGSKGGQDTIYF.

Relative to its sample, this clonotype is medium-sized. The chain carries TRBV5-6 and TRBJ2-7; D not resolved. Germline CDR1 reads SGHDT; CDR2 reads YYEEEE. The CDR3 runs 13 residues. V lost 1 base to trimming and J lost 2 bases, with 7 bases between them. The CDR3 DNA sequence: TGTGCCAGCAGCTTGAGGAAAACCTACGAGCAGTACTTC. Translated: CASSLRKTYEQYF.

Points on this clonotype: A much larger clone lies a single base off, so this may be a read error. The chain recombines TRBV18 with TRBJ1-4, with a tentative D call TRBD1 (5 bases). Trimming stripped 2 bases from V and 4 bases from J, with 14 bases between. Germline-derived CDR1 and CDR2 are KGHSH and LQKENI. There are 16 residues in the CDR3. CDR3 nucleotides: TGTGCCAGCTCACCAGGTCTCCGCAGGGTTAATGAAAAACTGTTTTTT. It encodes CASSPGLRRVNEKLFF.

J is TRBJ2-1 and V is TRBV12-3 or TRBV12-4, with D possibly being TRBD1 or TRBD2 (5 bases each). This CDR3 comprises 16 residues. Trimming left V 5 bases short and J 7 bases short, with 21 bases between. This CDR3 reads CASSNRDGLVGNEQFF. CDR3 DNA sequence: TGTGCCAGCAGTAACCGGGACGGGCTTGTGGGGAATGAGCAGTTCTTC.

This clonotype has just a few counts. The gene calls are TRBV20-1 and TRBJ1-3; D call uncertain. This CDR3 comprises 14 residues. Germline CDR1 and CDR2: DFQATT and SNEGSKA (reference sequence). Trimming took 3 bases from V and 2 from J, leaving 11 bases between them. The CDR3 DNA reads as TGCAGTGCTAGTTCTTGGGAGCCTGGAAACACCATATATTTT. It encodes CSASSWEPGNTIYF.

Details on this clonotype: With a much larger clone just one base away, this may be a read error. The chain links TRBV10-2 to TRBJ2-3; TRBD2 matches 8 bases. The length of the CDR3 is 16 residues. The V gene's germline CDR1 is WSHSY and CDR2 SAAADI. The CDR3 here is CAISERGIEPTDTQYF. The CDR3 DNA reads TGTGCCATCAGTGAGCGGGGGATTGAACCCACAGATACGCAGTATTTT.

The chain joins TRBV7-9 to TRBJ2-5; the match to TRBD2 covers 8 bases. The CDR3 is made up of 14 amino acids. The V segment lost 2 bases and the J segment 9 bases; nucleotides outside the gene matches: 8. Germline CDR1 SEHNR, CDR2 FQNEAQ (reference sequence). In nucleotides, the CDR3 is TGTGCCAGCAGCTTAACTAGCGGAATTATGGCCCAGTACTTC. Translated: CASSLTSGIMAQYF.

The chain couples TRBV7-2 to TRBJ1-3; D is possibly TRBD1 (6 bases). The germline gives CDR1 SGHTA, CDR2 FQGNSA. Trimming took 8 bases from V and 4 from J, leaving 9 bases between them. This CDR3 contains 12 residues. CDR3 nucleotide sequence: TGTGCCAGCGGACAGACAGGAAACACCATATATTTT. Protein sequence: CASGQTGNTIYF.

This clonotype is classed as medium-sized. V and J are TRBV19 and TRBJ1-4; D gene unclear. Per the germline V gene, CDR1 is LNHDA and CDR2 is SQIVND (reference sequence). Trimming left V 1 base short and J 6 bases short, with 21 bases between. This CDR3 is 18 amino acids long. CDR3 protein: CASSIVDRESNSDEKLFF. In DNA form, the CDR3 reads TGTGCCAGTAGTATAGTGGATCGGGAGTCGAATAGTGATGAAAAACTGTTTTTT.

Judged by abundance, this clonotype is medium-sized. The chain couples TRBV5-5 to TRBJ1-2; D may be TRBD1 (5 bases). Per the germline V gene, CDR1 is SGHKS and CDR2 is YYEKEE (reference sequence). The CDR3 loop spans 15 amino acids. The germline V and J ends were trimmed by 0 bases and 4 bases, with 13 bases remaining between them. CDR3 sequence (DNA): TGTGCCAGCAGCTTGGCCCCGGGACTGTCCTATGGCTACACCTTC. Its protein product is CASSLAPGLSYGYTF.

This clonotype is deemed medium-sized. The chain is built from TRBV5-6 and TRBJ2-7; 8 nucleotides line up with TRBD1. CDR1 is SGHDT and CDR2 is YYEEEE in the germline V gene. The CDR3 runs to 15 residues. V shed 0 bases, J shed 3 bases, and the junction held 5 bases outside the gene matches. This CDR3 reads CASSLARTGLYEQYF. Written as DNA, the CDR3 is TGTGCCAGCAGCTTGGCTAGGACAGGGCTCTACGAGCAGTACTTC.

The V gene is TRBV19, the J gene TRBJ2-7; weak D call: TRBD1 (5 bases). V was cut by 6 bases and J by 4 bases, with 7 bases left in between. CDR1 LNHDA and CDR2 SQIVND come from the germline V gene (reference sequence). The CDR3 runs 11 residues. In nucleotides, the CDR3 is TGTGCCAGTAGAGACAGATACGAGCAGTACTTC. It codes for CASRDRYEQYF.

A few counts support this clonotype. A single base separates this from a much larger clone, so it may be a read error. The rearrangement joins TRBV6-2 or TRBV6-3 to TRBJ2-1; 8 bases are shared with TRBD2. V was clipped by 6 bases and J by 6 bases; unmatched bases: 19. CDR3 length: 18 residues. CDR1 is MNHEY and CDR2 is SVGEGT in the germline V gene. CDR3 DNA: TGTGCCAGCAGCACACTAGCGGTAGGAACCTCAATCCCCAATGAGCAGTTCTTC. Translated: CASSTLAVGTSIPNEQFF.

By frequency in the sample, this clonotype is medium-sized. The chain couples TRBV6-1 to TRBJ2-6; 9 nucleotides match TRBD1. The CDR3 spans 18 residues. V shed 5 bases, J shed 0 bases, and the junction held 8 bases outside the gene matches. CDR1 is MNHNS and CDR2 is SASEGT in the germline V gene. The CDR3 region has the DNA TGTGCCAGCAGTAAACGGACAGGGGCCAACTCTGGGGCCAACGTCCTGACTTTC. Residues: CASSKRTGANSGANVLTF.

This clonotype was counted only a few times. The CDR3 is CSARDRVGQGRNSPLHF. CDR3 nucleotide sequence: TGCAGTGCTAGAGATCGAGTAGGACAGGGACGGAATTCACCCCTCCACTTT. The rearrangement uses TRBV20-1 and TRBJ1-6; 8 nucleotides match TRBD1. Trimming cost V 0 bases and J 7 bases; bases outside gene matches: 11. CDR1 is DFQATT, CDR2 SNEGSKA, per germline (reference sequence). The CDR3 is 17 amino acids.

This clonotype is medium-sized within its sample. This chain joins TRBV19 and TRBJ2-7; tentative D call: TRBD1 (6 bases). V was clipped by 0 bases and J by 2 bases, with 17 bases between them. Germline-derived CDR1 and CDR2 are LNHDA and SQIVND (reference sequence). The CDR3 totals 17 residues. The CDR3 DNA reads as TGTGCCAGTAGTATAGATCAGTCGAGGACAGCGCCCTACGAGCAGTACTTC. As protein: CASSIDQSRTAPYEQYF.

Details on this clonotype: Being one base from a much bigger clone, this may be a read error. The chain is built from TRBV30 and TRBJ2-7, with 8 positions matching TRBD1. J was trimmed by 7 bases and V by 1 base; bases with no gene match: 18. CDR3 length: 17 residues. Per germline, CDR1 GTSNPN and CDR2 SVGIG (reference sequence). CDR3 DNA: TGTGCCTGGAGTGGCAGGGGTTCAGGGGGCGTCTACAATGAGCAGTACTTC. This translates into CAWSGRGSGGVYNEQYF.